The rows below give T cell receptor beta chains drawn from one sample of a study of early stage breast cancer tumors. The repertoire was sequenced with immunoSEQ multiplex PCR; TCRdb's copy has only in-frame clones and lacks some. There are tens of thousands of clones in the sample; 75% to 80% occur only once, and 25% to 35% lies in the top ten. Sequencing was carried out using blood. Receptor source: a person between 55 and 70 years old with breast cancer. Both conserved end residues are part of each CDR3. A D gene is named only where the DNA matches it firmly. Clone size is not always given. Where it is, it says once, few, many or a class for expanded clones.

TRBJ2-5 TRBD2 NA TRBV2 TGTGCCAGCAGTGAATGGGGGGGAAGGGCAGAGACCCAGTACTTC CASSEWGGRAETQYF
TRBJ2-2 TRBD2 NA TRBV4-1 TGCGCCAGCAGCCAGGGCGGGAGTGGTACCGGGGAGCTGTTTTTT CASSQGGSGTGELFF
TRBJ2-1 NA NA TRBV7-3 TGTGCCACTTCCAAGGGGGTAAAGAATGAGCAGTTCTTC CATSKGVKNEQFF
TRBJ1-5 NA NA TRBV19 TGTGCCAATGAACAGGGAAAGAGACAGCCCCAGCATTTT CANEQGKRQPQHF
TRBJ1-1 NA NA TRBV7-9 TGTGCCAGCAGCGACGAGGGACGGCCGAACACTGAAGCTTTCTTT CASSDEGRPNTEAFF
TRBJ1-5 TRBD1 NA TRBV19 TGTGCCAGTAGTATAATCGGACAGGGGGCCGGTCAGCCCCAGCATTTT CASSIIGQGAGQPQHF
TRBJ2-3 TRBD2 NA TRBV7-3 TGTGCCAGCAGCTTAACGGGGGGGGTGTCAGATACGCAGTATTTT CASSLTGGVSDTQYF
TRBJ1-2 NA NA TRBV25-1 TGTGCCAGCAGTGAAGATCACGGGCGTTGGGGCTACACCTTC CASSEDHGRWGYTF
TRBJ2-5 NA NA TRBV7-3 TGTGCCAGCAGCTTACCGGGGGAGGAGACCCAGTACTTC CASSLPGEETQYF
TRBJ2-3 NA NA TRBV9 TGTGCCAGCAGCGTAGGTGGGCGCACAGATACGCAGTATTTT CASSVGGRTDTQYF
TRBJ2-3 TRBD2 NA TRBV5-4 TGTGCCAGCAGCTCACCCCTAAGCGGGAGGGGCAGGGATACGCAGTATTTT CASSSPLSGRGRDTQYF
TRBJ2-3 TRBD2 NA TRBV7-9 TGTGCCAGCAGCCCAGGACTAGCGGCTAGCACAGATACGCAGTATTTT CASSPGLAASTDTQYF
TRBJ1-5 NA few TRBV6-4 TGTGCCAGCAGCCTGGATCATAATCAGCCCCAGCATTTT CASSLDHNQPQHF
TRBJ2-7 NA NA TRBV11-2 TGTGCCAGCAGCGCCTCGACTAGCGAGCAGTACTTC CASSASTSEQYF